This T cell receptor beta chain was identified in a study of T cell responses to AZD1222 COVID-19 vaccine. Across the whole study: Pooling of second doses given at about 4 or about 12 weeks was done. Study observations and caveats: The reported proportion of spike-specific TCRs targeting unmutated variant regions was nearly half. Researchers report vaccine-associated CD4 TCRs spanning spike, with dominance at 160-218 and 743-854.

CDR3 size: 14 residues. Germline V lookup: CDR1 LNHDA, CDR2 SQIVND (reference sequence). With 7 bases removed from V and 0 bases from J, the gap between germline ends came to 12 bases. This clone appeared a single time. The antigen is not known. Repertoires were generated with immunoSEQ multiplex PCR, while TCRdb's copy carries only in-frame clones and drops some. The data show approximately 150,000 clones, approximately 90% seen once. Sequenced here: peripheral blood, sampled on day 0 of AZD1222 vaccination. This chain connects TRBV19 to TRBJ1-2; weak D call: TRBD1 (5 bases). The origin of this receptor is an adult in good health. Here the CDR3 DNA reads TGTGCCAGTACCCTTCGACAGTCTAACTATGGCTACACCTTC. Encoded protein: CASTLRQSNYGYTF.